The 21 T cell receptor beta chains reported below all come from one sample, sequenced in a study of identifying expanded T cells in peripheral blood. Produced via immunoSEQ multiplex PCR; TCRdb's table is partial and in-frame only. The table lists about 50,000 clones, approximately 79% of them singletons. Sequenced: blood. Every receptor here comes from a person aged 18 to 70 in good health.

The chain recombines TRBV5-1 with TRBJ1-1; weak D call: TRBD1 (6 bases). The CDR3 consists of 17 residues. Germline V CDR1 and CDR2: SGHRS, YFSETQ. Trimming cost V 1 base and J 1 base, with 17 bases left between them. CDR3 DNA sequence: TGCGCCAGCAGCTTGTTGGGATGGGACACCCCGAACACTGAAGCTTTCTTT. Protein sequence: CASSLLGWDTPNTEAFF. The whole variable domain, remainder taken from reference TRBV5-1 and TRBJ1-1, is KAGVTQTPRYLIKTRGQQVTLSCSPISGHRSVSWYQQTPGQGLQFLFEYFSETQRNKGNFPGRFSGRQFSNSRSEMNVSTLELGDSALYLCASSLLGWDTPNTEAFFGQGTRLTVV.

This chain links TRBV2 with TRBJ2-6; D gene ambiguous. V was clipped by 0 bases and J by 2 bases, with 8 bases between them. Germline CDR1 SNHLY, CDR2 FYNNEI. This CDR3 region has 16 residues. CDR3 in amino acids: CASSEAHSPGANVLTF. Written as DNA, the CDR3 is TGTGCCAGCAGTGAAGCGCATAGTCCTGGGGCCAACGTCCTGACTTTC.

The CDR3: CAWTDGRLRGNTIYF. CDR3 in DNA: TGTGCCTGGACCGACGGGAGGTTGCGGGGAAACACCATATATTTT. The chain combines TRBV30 with TRBJ1-3; D not certain. Trimming removed 4 bases from V and 4 bases from J, with 17 bases in between. CDR3 length: 15 residues. Germline V CDR1 and CDR2: GTSNPN, SVGIG (reference sequence).

The J gene is TRBJ2-1, the V gene TRBV6-1; possible D gene TRBD2, 6 bases. V was clipped by 5 bases and J by 9 bases, with 14 bases between them. The CDR3 is made up of 13 amino acids. Germline lookup yields CDR1 MNHNS and CDR2 SASEGT. The CDR3 sequence: CASSRGGGLEQFF. The CDR3 DNA sequence: TGTGCCAGCAGTAGGGGCGGAGGGCTTGAGCAGTTCTTC.

The chain uses TRBV13 and TRBJ2-5, with D maybe TRBD2 (6 bases). Germline-derived CDR1 and CDR2 are PRHDT and FYEKMQ (reference sequence). V was shortened by 2 bases and J by 5 bases, with 9 bases between the two germline ends. This CDR3 has 13 residues. CDR3 protein: CASSLRGWETQYF. CDR3 DNA: TGTGCCAGCAGCTTACGGGGGTGGGAGACCCAGTACTTC.

V is TRBV10-2 and J is TRBJ2-2; no firm D call. Germline V gives CDR1 WSHSY, CDR2 SAAADI. V was cut by 6 bases and J by 2 bases, with 10 bases left in between. The CDR3 spans 14 residues. The CDR3 is CASRAGPNTGELFF. CDR3 DNA: TGCGCCAGCAGGGCCGGACCCAACACCGGGGAGCTGTTTTTT.

V and J are TRBV11-3 and TRBJ2-3; TRBD2 matches 14 bases. Germline V gene data show CDR1 as SGHNT and CDR2 as YENEEA. Trimming at V came to 4 bases and at J to 3 bases, leaving 6 bases not matched to a gene. The CDR3 extends over 17 amino acids. CDR3 amino acids: CASSSGTSGSRTDTQYF. DNA of the CDR3: TGTGCCAGCAGCTCGGGGACTAGCGGGAGTAGGACAGATACGCAGTATTTT.

This chain connects TRBV6-6 to TRBJ2-1, with 7 bases lining up with TRBD1. Germline lookup yields CDR1 MNHNY and CDR2 SVGAGI (reference sequence). The CDR3 has 12 amino acids. Germline trimming cut 8 bases from V and 6 bases from J; bases unmatched to any gene: 4. CDR3 DNA sequence: TGTGCCAGCGGAACAGGGGCCAATGAGCAGTTCTTC. This gives the protein CASGTGANEQFF.

The chain combines TRBV6-1 with TRBJ1-5, with D hard to call. The CDR3 has 15 amino acids. The V end lost 0 bases, the J end lost 0 bases, and 6 bases lay between the germline ends. Per germline, CDR1 MNHNS and CDR2 SASEGT. The CDR3 here is CASSEAPGSNQPQHF. The CDR3 nucleotides are TGTGCCAGCAGTGAAGCTCCAGGTAGCAATCAGCCCCAGCATTTT.

This clone was counted a single time. The chain links TRBV19 to TRBJ2-2; tentative D call: TRBD1 (5 bases). CDR3 size: 15 residues. Germline assignment: CDR1 LNHDA and CDR2 SQIVND (reference sequence). V was cut by 7 bases and J by 1 base, with 13 bases left in between. CDR3 in DNA: TGTGCCAGTAAAGGGCCCAGGGAGAACACCGGGGAGCTGTTTTTT. Protein sequence: CASKGPRENTGELFF.

This chain links TRBV19 with TRBJ1-1; 7 bases fit TRBD1. CDR1 and CDR2 (germline): LNHDA, SQIVND (reference sequence). V shed 3 bases and J 1 base; nucleotides not matched to a gene: 5. This CDR3 is built from 15 residues. The CDR3 sequence is CASSMMRGQNTEAFF. The CDR3 DNA reads as TGTGCCAGTAGTATGATGAGGGGGCAGAACACTGAAGCTTTCTTT.

The chain has TRBV2 and TRBJ2-1, with 9 nucleotides matching TRBD2. The CDR3 loop spans 14 amino acids. Trimming cost V 6 bases and J 9 bases; bases outside gene matches: 9. Germline CDR1 and CDR2: SNHLY and FYNNEI. CDR3 coding DNA: TGTGCCAGCAGAGGAGCGGGAGGTTCGGGTGAGCAGTTCTTC. It is translated as CASRGAGGSGEQFF.

This rearrangement joins TRBV29-1 to TRBJ2-2; D is perhaps TRBD1 (5 bases). In germline, CDR1 is SQVTM, CDR2 ANQGSEA. CDR3 length: 14 residues. V was trimmed by 2 bases and J by 2 bases, leaving 9 bases between them. This CDR3 reads CSVERGKNTGELFF. The CDR3 nucleotides read TGCAGCGTTGAAAGGGGCAAAAACACCGGGGAGCTGTTTTTT.

The V and J genes are TRBV5-1 and TRBJ2-1; 9 nucleotides line up with TRBD1. V trimming: 4 bases; J trimming: 9 bases; junction bases outside the gene matches: 11. The CDR3 length is 15 residues. Germline CDR1 and CDR2: SGHRS and YFSETQ. Written as DNA, the CDR3 is TGCGCCAGCAGCCTCCAAACAGGGGGCGAATCTGAGCAGTTCTTC. Encoded protein: CASSLQTGGESEQFF.

The CDR3 spells CASSFQRSSPLHF. The CDR3 bases are TGTGCCAGCAGCTTCCAGCGGAGCTCACCCCTCCACTTT. The chain combines TRBV7-2 with TRBJ1-6; D gene ambiguous. The germline CDR1 and CDR2 sequences are SGHTA and FQGNSA. The CDR3 contains 13 residues. Trimming shortened V by 3 bases and J by 10 bases, and 10 bases separated the two germline ends.

This chain uses TRBV19 with TRBJ1-1, with a possible D match to TRBD1 (6 bases). The germline V and J ends were trimmed by 5 bases and 4 bases, with 11 bases remaining between them. The CDR3 totals 13 residues. The germline gives CDR1 LNHDA, CDR2 SQIVND (reference sequence). The CDR3 sequence: CASSPGGLTEAFF. For the CDR3, the DNA is TGTGCCAGTAGTCCCGGGGGGCTCACTGAAGCTTTCTTT.

CDR3 sequence reads: CASSASTGGETQYF. The CDR3 coding sequence is TGTGCCAGCAGCGCCTCCACAGGGGGAGAGACCCAGTACTTC. This chain links TRBV9 with TRBJ2-5; 8 bases fit TRBD1. The junction had 5 bases not matched to a gene; V was cut back by 3 bases and J by 4 bases. In germline, CDR1 is SGDLS, CDR2 YYNGEE. CDR3 size: 14 residues.

V and J are TRBV11-3 and TRBJ2-1, with 7 bases that match TRBD2. This CDR3 has 14 amino acids. Losses at the gene ends were 5 bases for V and 8 bases for J; bases not matched to a gene: 9. CDR1 is SGHNT and CDR2 is YENEEA in the germline V gene. The DNA of the CDR3 is TGTGCCAGCAGCCAGGGAGGGGTATCGGATGAGCAGTTCTTC. This gives the protein CASSQGGVSDEQFF.

This sequence joins TRBV11-2 and TRBJ2-2, with 12 bases identical to TRBD2. Germline V gene lookup returns CDR1 SGHAT and CDR2 FQNNGV. CDR3 length: 18 amino acids. The V and J ends lost 3 bases and 1 base, in that order; junction bases with no gene match: 6. This chain's CDR3 is CASSLRLAGGRNTGELFF. The CDR3, as DNA: TGTGCCAGCAGCTTGAGGCTAGCGGGAGGGCGGAACACCGGGGAGCTGTTTTTT.

This clone has just a few counts. The rearrangement links TRBV6-1 to TRBJ1-2; 7 bases fit TRBD1. The CDR3 runs to 15 residues. The ends lost 5 bases at V and 4 bases at J; junction bases unmatched: 10. CDR1 is MNHNS, CDR2 SASEGT, per germline. This CDR3 is CASSKYRGEGYGYTF. In DNA, the CDR3 is TGTGCCAGCAGTAAATACAGGGGAGAGGGCTATGGCTACACCTTC.

The V gene is TRBV6-1, the J gene TRBJ2-7; D is possibly TRBD1 or TRBD2 (5 bases each). The ends were cut back, 4 bases at V and 3 bases at J, with 10 bases in the middle. The CDR3 extends over 13 amino acids. Germline CDR1 MNHNS, CDR2 SASEGT. This CDR3 reads CASSGGTDYEQYV. CDR3 sequence (DNA): TGTGCCAGCAGTGGGGGGACGGACTACGAGCAGTACGTC.